This T cell receptor (beta chain) was documented in a study of control samples from healthy donors and cancer patients. Measured with immunoSEQ multiplex PCR; TCRdb has only the in-frame clones, and not every one. The repertoire has approximately 65,000 clones, around nine tenths of them found once; the top ten carry around a fifth. In germline, CDR1 is SEHNR, CDR2 FQNEAQ (reference sequence). The CDR3 loop spans 12 amino acids. With 3 bases removed from V and 7 bases from J, the gap between germline ends came to 9 bases. This clonotype originated in a man aged 60-69 years with lung cancer. This chain joins TRBV7-9 and TRBJ1-1; D possibly corresponds to TRBD1 (6 bases). Material: PBMCs. CDR3 nucleotides: TGTGCCAGCAGCTTGCGGACAGTTGAAGCTTTCTTT. As protein: CASSLRTVEAFF.